This T cell receptor beta chain was captured by sequencing in a study of blood T cell repertoires in COVID-19. The CDR3 length is 15 residues. V gave up 4 bases and J gave up 1 base, with 14 bases separating them. The germline V gene has CDR1 SGHRS and CDR2 YFSETQ. Profiling relied on immunoSEQ multiplex PCR, and the TCRdb table lists in-frame clones only, not all of them. The profile shows approximately 280,000 clones, 90% of them singletons. The origin of this receptor is a woman under 30 with acute COVID-19. The sequenced sample was PBMCs or T cells enriched from blood (not recorded which). V and J are TRBV5-1 and TRBJ1-1; TRBD1 might be the D (6 bases). The DNA of the CDR3 is TGCGCCAGCAGCGGTCGACCGACAGGGAACACTGAAGCTTTCTTT. It yields the protein CASSGRPTGNTEAFF.